This TCR beta chain comes out of a study of blood T cells in healthy people across ages. Study information: The template switching approach captured approximately one barcoded beta molecule for every two T cells.

Study conclusions and caveats: Diversity was estimated from one million T cells, and these estimates were considered underestimates. Because donor CMV status was unknown, expanded clonotype changes were possibly confounded.

This clonotype was counted a few times. Its antigen is not known. The authors ran a second PCR of roughly 6 to 12 cycles using a sample-barcoded 5' primer and a J-beta primer mix. TCRdb recomputed calls from the 5' RACE reads with MiXCR, one row per CDR3 protein. The sample consists of about 1.6 million distinct CDR3 sequences, 34% of them appearing once. The length of the CDR3 is 18 residues. Germline V gene lookup returns CDR1 ENHRY and CDR2 SYGVKD. The ends lost 2 bases at V and 0 bases at J; junction bases unmatched: 10. Material: blood. The V call is TRBV10-3, the J call TRBJ2-3; 8 bases fit TRBD1. The origin of this receptor is a woman aged 30 to 39 in good health. As DNA, the CDR3 is TGTGCCATCAGTGAGGCTAAACCGGACAGGGCTAGCACAGATACGCAGTATTTT. Translated, it gives CAISEAKPDRASTDTQYF.